This T cell receptor (beta chain) comes out of a study of blood T cell repertoires in COVID-19. Study summary: The United States, Italy and Spain were the sources of the acute and convalescent COVID-19 samples. Sample material is recorded as cDNA or gDNA derived from T cells, B-cell-depleted T cells, or PBMCs.

V shed 4 bases, J shed 0 bases, and the junction held 4 bases outside the gene matches. Germline V CDR1 and CDR2: LGHNA, YNFKEQ. The CDR3 length is 16 residues. Per the original methods: The assay estimated nucleated cells by amplifying reference gene primers. The repertoire was sequenced with immunoSEQ multiplex PCR; TCRdb's copy has only in-frame clones and lacks some. The V and J calls and clone size come from that table; D and trimming were worked out from the DNA. The table has around 70,000 clones, roughly 74% seen once; the top ten hold 15% to 19%. Sequenced: peripheral blood. The V and J genes are TRBV4-2 and TRBJ2-3; 10 nucleotides agree with TRBD2. The receptor comes from a human donor in a cohort sampled during active COVID-19. CDR3: CASSPRTSGSTDTQYF. The CDR3 DNA sequence: TGTGCCAGCAGCCCCCGGACTAGCGGTAGCACAGATACGCAGTATTTT.